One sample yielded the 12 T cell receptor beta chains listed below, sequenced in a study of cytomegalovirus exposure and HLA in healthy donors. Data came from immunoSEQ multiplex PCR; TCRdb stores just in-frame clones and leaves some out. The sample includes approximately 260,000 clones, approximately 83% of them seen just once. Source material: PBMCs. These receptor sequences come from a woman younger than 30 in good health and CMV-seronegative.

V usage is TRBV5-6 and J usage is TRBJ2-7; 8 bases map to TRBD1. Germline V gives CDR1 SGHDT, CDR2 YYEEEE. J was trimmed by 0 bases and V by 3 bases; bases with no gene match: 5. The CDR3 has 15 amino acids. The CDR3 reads CASSSGQGSSYEQYF. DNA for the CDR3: TGTGCCAGCAGCTCCGGACAGGGAAGCTCCTACGAGCAGTACTTC. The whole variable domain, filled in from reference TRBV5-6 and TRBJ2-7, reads DAGVTQSPTHLIKTRGQQVTLRCSPKSGHDTVSWYQQALGQGPQFIFQYYEEEERQRGNFPDRFSGHQFPNYSSELNVNALLLGDSALYLCASSSGQGSSYEQYFGPGTRLTVT.

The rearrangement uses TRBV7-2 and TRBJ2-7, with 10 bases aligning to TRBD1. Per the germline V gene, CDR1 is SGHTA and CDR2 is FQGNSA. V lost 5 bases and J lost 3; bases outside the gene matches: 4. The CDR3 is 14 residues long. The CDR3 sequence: CASSPWDRGYEQYF. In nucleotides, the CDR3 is TGTGCCAGCAGCCCGTGGGACAGGGGCTACGAGCAGTACTTC.

CDR3 sequence (DNA): TGTGCCAGCAGCCCTCGGGACAGGGGATACTATGGCTACACCTTC. Protein product: CASSPRDRGYYGYTF. The chain couples TRBV5-4 to TRBJ1-2; the match to TRBD1 covers 10 bases. V lost 4 bases to trimming and J lost 3 bases; unmatched junction nucleotides: 6. Germline lookup yields CDR1 SGHNT and CDR2 YYREEE (reference sequence). The CDR3 spans 15 residues.

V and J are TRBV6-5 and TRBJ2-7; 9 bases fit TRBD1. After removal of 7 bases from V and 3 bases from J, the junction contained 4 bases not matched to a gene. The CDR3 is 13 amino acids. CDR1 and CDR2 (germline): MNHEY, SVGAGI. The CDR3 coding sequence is TGTGCCAGCACCGGGACAGGGATCTACGAGCAGTACTTC. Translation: CASTGTGIYEQYF.

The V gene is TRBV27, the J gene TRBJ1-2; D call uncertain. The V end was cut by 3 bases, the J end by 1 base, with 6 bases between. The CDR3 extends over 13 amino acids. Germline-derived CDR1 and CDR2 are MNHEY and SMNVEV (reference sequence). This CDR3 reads CASSFFVNYGYTF. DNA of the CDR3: TGTGCCAGCAGTTTTTTCGTTAACTATGGCTACACCTTC.

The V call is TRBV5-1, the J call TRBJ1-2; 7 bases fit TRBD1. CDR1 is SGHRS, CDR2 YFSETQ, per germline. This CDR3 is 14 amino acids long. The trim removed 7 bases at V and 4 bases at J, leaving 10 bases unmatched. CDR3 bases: TGCGCCAGCCGCCCGACAGGGTCCCTCTATGGCTACACCTTC. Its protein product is CASRPTGSLYGYTF.

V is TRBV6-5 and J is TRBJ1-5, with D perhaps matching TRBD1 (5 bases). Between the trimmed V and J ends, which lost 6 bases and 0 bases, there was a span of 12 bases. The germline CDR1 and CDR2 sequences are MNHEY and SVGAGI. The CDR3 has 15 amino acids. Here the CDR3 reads CASSPTAYSNQPQHF. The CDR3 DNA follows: TGTGCCAGCAGCCCGACAGCTTATAGCAATCAGCCCCAGCATTTT.

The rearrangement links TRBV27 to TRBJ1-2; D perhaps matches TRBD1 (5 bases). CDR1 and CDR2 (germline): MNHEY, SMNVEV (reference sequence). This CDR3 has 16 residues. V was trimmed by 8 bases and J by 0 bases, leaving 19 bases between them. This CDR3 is CASSLFGRVSNYGYTF. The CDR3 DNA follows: TGTGCCAGCTCCCTTTTCGGCAGGGTCTCTAACTATGGCTACACCTTC.

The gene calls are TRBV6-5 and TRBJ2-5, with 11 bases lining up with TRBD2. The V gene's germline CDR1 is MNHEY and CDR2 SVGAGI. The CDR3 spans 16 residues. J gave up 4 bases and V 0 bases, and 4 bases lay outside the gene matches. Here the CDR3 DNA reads TGTGCCAGCAGTTACTCGACTAGCGGGGCTACAGAGACCCAGTACTTC. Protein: CASSYSTSGATETQYF.

The CDR3 protein is CASRHEGTGLYEQYF. In DNA form, the CDR3 reads TGTGCCAGCAGGCACGAGGGGACAGGGTTGTACGAGCAGTACTTC. V and J are TRBV11-1 and TRBJ2-7, with TRBD1 identical over 9 bases. CDR3 size: 15 residues. CDR1 is SGHAT and CDR2 is FQDESV in the germline V gene (reference sequence). V gave up 6 bases and J gave up 4 bases; unmatched junction bases: 10.

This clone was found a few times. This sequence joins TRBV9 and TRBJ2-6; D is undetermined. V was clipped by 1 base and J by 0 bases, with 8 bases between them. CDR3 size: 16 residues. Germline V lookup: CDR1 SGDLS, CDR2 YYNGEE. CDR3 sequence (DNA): TGTGCCAGCAGCGTAAGGAGTAGCTCTGGGGCCAACGTCCTGACTTTC. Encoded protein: CASSVRSSSGANVLTF.

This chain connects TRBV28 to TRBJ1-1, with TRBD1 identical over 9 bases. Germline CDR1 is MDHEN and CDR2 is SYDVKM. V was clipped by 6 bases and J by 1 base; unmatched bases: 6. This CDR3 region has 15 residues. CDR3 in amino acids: CASRWDRAWNTEAFF. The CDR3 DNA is TGTGCCAGCAGATGGGACAGGGCGTGGAACACTGAAGCTTTCTTT.